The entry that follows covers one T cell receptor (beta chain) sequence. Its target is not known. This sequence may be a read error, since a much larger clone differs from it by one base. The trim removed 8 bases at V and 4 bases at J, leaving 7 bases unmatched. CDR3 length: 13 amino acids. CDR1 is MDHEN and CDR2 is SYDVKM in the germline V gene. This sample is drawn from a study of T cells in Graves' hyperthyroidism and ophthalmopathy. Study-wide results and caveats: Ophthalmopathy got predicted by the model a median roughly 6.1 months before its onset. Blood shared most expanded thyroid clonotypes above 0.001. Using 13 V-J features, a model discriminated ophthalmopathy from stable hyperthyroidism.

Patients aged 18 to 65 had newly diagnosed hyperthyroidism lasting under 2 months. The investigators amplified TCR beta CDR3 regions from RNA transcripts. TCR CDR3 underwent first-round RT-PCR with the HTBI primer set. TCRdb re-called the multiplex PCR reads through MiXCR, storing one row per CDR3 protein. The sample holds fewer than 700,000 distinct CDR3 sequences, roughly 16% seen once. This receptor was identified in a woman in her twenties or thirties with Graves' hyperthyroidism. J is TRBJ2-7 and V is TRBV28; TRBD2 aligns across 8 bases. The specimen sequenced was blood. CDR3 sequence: CASGRGGVYEQYF. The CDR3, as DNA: TGTGCCAGCGGACGGGGGGGAGTGTACGAGCAGTACTTC. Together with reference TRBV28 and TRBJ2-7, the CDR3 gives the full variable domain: DVKVTQSSRYLVKRTGEKVFLECVQDMDHENMFWYRQDPGLGLRLIYFSYDVKMKEKGDIPEGYSVSREKKERFSLILESASTNQTSMYLCASGRGGVYEQYFGPGTRLTVT.